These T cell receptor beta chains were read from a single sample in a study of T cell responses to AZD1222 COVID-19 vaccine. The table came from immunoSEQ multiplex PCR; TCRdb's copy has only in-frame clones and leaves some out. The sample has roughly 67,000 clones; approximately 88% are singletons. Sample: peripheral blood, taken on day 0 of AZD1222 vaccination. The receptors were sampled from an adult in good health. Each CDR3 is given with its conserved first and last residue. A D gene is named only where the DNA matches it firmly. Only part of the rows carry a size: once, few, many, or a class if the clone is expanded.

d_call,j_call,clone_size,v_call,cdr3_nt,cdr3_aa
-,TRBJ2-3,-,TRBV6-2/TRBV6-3,TGTGCCAGCAGTTACTCTACTAGCACAGATACGCAGTATTTT,CASSYSTSTDTQYF
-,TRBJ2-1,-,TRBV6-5,TGTGCCAGCAGTTACATTGGAGGGGGCGATGAGCAGTTCTTC,CASSYIGGGDEQFF
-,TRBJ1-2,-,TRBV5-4,TGTGCCAGCACCCCCGGTAGAGGGGGTTATGGCTACACCTTC,CASTPGRGGYGYTF
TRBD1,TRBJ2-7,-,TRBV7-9,TGTGCCAGCAGGGATCCAACAGGGGGCGAGCAGTACTTC,CASRDPTGGEQYF
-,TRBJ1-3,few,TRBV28,TGTGCCAGCAGTTTAAGGATCAGCTCTGGAAACACCATATATTTT,CASSLRISSGNTIYF
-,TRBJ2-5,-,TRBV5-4,TGTGCCAGCAGCTTTGGTCAAGAGACCCAGTACTTC,CASSFGQETQYF
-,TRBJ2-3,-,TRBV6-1,TGTGCCAGCAGTGACGGACACACACACACAGATACGCAGTATTTT,CASSDGHTHTDTQYF
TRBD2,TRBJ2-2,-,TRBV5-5,TGTGCCAGCAGCTTGGGACTAGCGGGGTCTAACACCGGGGAGCTGTTTTTT,CASSLGLAGSNTGELFF
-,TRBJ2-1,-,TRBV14,TGTGCCAGCAGCCAAGATCTGCGGTTCTACAATGAGCAGTTCTTC,CASSQDLRFYNEQFF
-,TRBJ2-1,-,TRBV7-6,TGTGCCAGCAGCTCCCATTTAGGACGAGGCTCCTACAATGAGCAGTTCTTC,CASSSHLGRGSYNEQFF
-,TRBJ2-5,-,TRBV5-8,TGTGCCAGCAGCCCGGAGGGACAAGCGAGGGAGACCCAGTACTTC,CASSPEGQARETQYF
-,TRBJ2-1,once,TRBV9,TGTGCCAGCAGCGTAGATGCGAGAGAGCAGTTCTTC,CASSVDAREQFF
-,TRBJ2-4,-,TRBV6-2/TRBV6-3,TGTGCCAGCAGTTGGGGGGTCGGGTTGGGCAAAAACATTCAGTACTTC,CASSWGVGLGKNIQYF
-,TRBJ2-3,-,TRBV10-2,TGCGCCAGCAGTGAGGGACAGAGCACAGATACGCAGTATTTT,CASSEGQSTDTQYF
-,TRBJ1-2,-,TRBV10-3,TGTGCCATCAGTGAGGGGGGTGGAGGGAACTATGGCTACACCTTC,CAISEGGGGNYGYTF
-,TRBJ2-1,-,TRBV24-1,TGTGCCACCAGTGCAGGGGGGAATGAGCAGTTCTTC,CATSAGGNEQFF
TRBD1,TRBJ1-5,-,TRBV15,TGTGCCACCAGCAGCGGGACAGGGGTAGGGGATGGCAATCAGCCCCAGCATTTT,CATSSGTGVGDGNQPQHF
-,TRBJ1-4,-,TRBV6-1,TGTGCCAGCAGTGACAGGGACGTTGAAAAACTGTTTTTT,CASSDRDVEKLFF
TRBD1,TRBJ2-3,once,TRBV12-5,TGTGCTAGTGGTTTGGTGGGACAGGGGTCAGATACGCAGTATTTT,CASGLVGQGSDTQYF
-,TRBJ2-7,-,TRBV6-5,TGTGCCAGCAGTTACTCGGATGTCGCAAGGAACTCGCAGTACTTC,CASSYSDVARNSQYF
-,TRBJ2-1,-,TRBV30,TGTGCCTGGAGTCCAGCTTACAATGAGCAGTTCTTC,CAWSPAYNEQFF
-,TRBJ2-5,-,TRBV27,TGTGCCAGCAGTCCCAATCGACTAGGTGAATACTTC,CASSPNRLGEYF
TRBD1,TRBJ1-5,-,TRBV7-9,TGTGCCAGCAGCTTAGAGACAGGGGGCGGCAATCAGCCCCAGCATTTT,CASSLETGGGNQPQHF
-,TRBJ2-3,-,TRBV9,TGTGCCAGCAGCGTAGCGGGACTGATCACAGATACGCAGTATTTT,CASSVAGLITDTQYF
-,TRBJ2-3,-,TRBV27,TGTGCCAGCAGTTTATCCGCCATTTTAACGCAGTATTTT,CASSLSAILTQYF
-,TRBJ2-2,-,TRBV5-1,TGCGCCAGCAACATTAGGGGGTCGAACACCGGGGAGCTGTTTTTT,CASNIRGSNTGELFF
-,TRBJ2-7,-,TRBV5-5,TGTGCCAGCAGGGCTGGGACTTCCTCCTACGAGCAGTACTTC,CASRAGTSSYEQYF
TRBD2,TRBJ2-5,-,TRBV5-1,TGCGCCAGCAGCCCGACTAGCGGGAGACAAGAGACCCAGTACTTC,CASSPTSGRQETQYF
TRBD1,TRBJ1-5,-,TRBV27,TGTGCCAGCAGTGACAGGGGAGGTTCTGGTCAGCCCCAGCATTTT,CASSDRGGSGQPQHF
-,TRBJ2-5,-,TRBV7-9,TGTGCCAGCAGCTTAGTTACCGCACACCAAGAGACCCAGTACTTC,CASSLVTAHQETQYF
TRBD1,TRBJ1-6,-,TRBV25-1,TGTGCCAGCAGTGCGCCGGGACAGACTAATTCACCCCTCCACTTT,CASSAPGQTNSPLHF
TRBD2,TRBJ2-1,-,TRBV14,TGTGCCAGCAGCCAAGATGCTAGCGGGAGGGTGTATGAGCAGTTCTTC,CASSQDASGRVYEQFF
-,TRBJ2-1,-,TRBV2,TGTGCCAGCAGTGAGCGTGTCGGGGGCAATGAGCAGTTCTTC,CASSERVGGNEQFF
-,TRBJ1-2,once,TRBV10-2,TGCGCCAGCAGCGCCGACAGGTGGGGTTCTAACTATGGCTACACCTTC,CASSADRWGSNYGYTF
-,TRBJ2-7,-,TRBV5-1,TGCGCCAGCAGCTTGTTCTCGCGGGATGGCTCCTACGAGCAGTACTTC,CASSLFSRDGSYEQYF
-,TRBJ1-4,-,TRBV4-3,TGCGCCAGCAGCCAAGATCATGGAGGGCGCAGTGAAAAACTGTTTTTT,CASSQDHGGRSEKLFF
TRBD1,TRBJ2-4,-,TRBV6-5,TGTGCCAGCAGGCCGGGACAGGCGGCCAAAAACATTCAGTACTTC,CASRPGQAAKNIQYF
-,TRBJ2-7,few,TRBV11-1,TGTGCCAGCAGCCTGGGACTTTCTTTTTCCTACGAGCAGTACTTC,CASSLGLSFSYEQYF
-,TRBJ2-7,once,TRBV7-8,TGTGCCAGCAGCTCGGACAGTAGCTCCTACGAGCAGTACTTC,CASSSDSSSYEQYF
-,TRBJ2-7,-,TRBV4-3,TGCGCCAGCAGCCAAGGGCTGTGGGCCGAGCAGTACTTC,CASSQGLWAEQYF
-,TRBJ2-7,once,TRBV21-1,TGTGCCAGCAGCAAAGCCACGATCCTACTAGCGGGAGGCTACGAGCAGTACTTC,CASSKATILLAGGYEQYF
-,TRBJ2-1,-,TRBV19,TGTGCCAGTAGTAAAGGGGGGGCCTCCTCCCATACGTTCTTC,CASSKGGASSHTFF
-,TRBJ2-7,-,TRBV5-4,TGTGCCAGCAGCTTGGATCCTACAGGGTACTCCTACGAGCAGTACTTC,CASSLDPTGYSYEQYF
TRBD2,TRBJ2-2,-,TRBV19,TGTGCCAGTAGTACGGGACTAGCGGGAGGAAGGACCGGGGAGCTGTTTTTT,CASSTGLAGGRTGELFF
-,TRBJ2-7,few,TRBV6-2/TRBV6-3,TGTGCCAGCAGTTACTCTCGCGGGGCCTACGAGCAGTACTTC,CASSYSRGAYEQYF
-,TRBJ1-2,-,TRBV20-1,TGCAGTGCTCCCTTGGAGGGCGGCTACACCTTC,CSAPLEGGYTF
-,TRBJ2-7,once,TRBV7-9,TGTGCCAGCAGCTTATCTAGGGACGAGCAGTACTTC,CASSLSRDEQYF
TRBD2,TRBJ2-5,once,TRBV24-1,TGTGCCACCAGTGCCGGGACTAGCGGGGTAGAGACCCAGTACTTC,CATSAGTSGVETQYF
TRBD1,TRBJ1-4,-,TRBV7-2,TGTGCCAGCAGCATTGGGACAGGGGGCGCGAAACTGTTTTTT,CASSIGTGGAKLFF
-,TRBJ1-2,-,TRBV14,TGTGCCAGCAGCCAGAGGGGACAAACGAAGAATGGCTACACCTTC,CASSQRGQTKNGYTF
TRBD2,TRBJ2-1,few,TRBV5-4,TGTGCCAGCAGCTCACAGACTAGCGGGTTATTCAATGAGCAGTTCTTC,CASSSQTSGLFNEQFF
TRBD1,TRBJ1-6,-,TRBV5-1,TGCGCCAGCAGCCCGAGGGGGCTGGATTCACCCCTCCACTTT,CASSPRGLDSPLHF
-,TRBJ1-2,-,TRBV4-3,TGCGCCAGCAGCCAAGGAACCCTTAAGGACTATGGCTACACCTTC,CASSQGTLKDYGYTF
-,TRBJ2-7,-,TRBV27,TGTGCCAGCAGTCCACGGACTCTCACCTACGAGCAGTACTTC,CASSPRTLTYEQYF
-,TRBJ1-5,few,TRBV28,TGTGCCAGCAGTTTATGGACTAGCAATCAGCCCCAGCATTTT,CASSLWTSNQPQHF
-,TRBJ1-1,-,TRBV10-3,TGTGCCATCAGTACCGACAGGATGAACACTGAAGCTTTCTTT,CAISTDRMNTEAFF
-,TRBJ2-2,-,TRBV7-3,TGTGCCAGCAGCTTAGTGACAGGGAGGGGGACCGGGGAGCTGTTTTTT,CASSLVTGRGTGELFF
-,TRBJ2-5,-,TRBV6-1,TGTGCCAGCAGTGAACTGGAGTTTTACGACTTC,CASSELEFYDF
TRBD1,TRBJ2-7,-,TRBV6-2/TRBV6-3,TGTGCCAGCAGCCGCCTGGACAGGGCTTTCTACGAGCAGTACTTC,CASSRLDRAFYEQYF
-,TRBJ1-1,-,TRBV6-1,TGTGCCAGCAGTGAATACCTCGGGACCGCTGAAGCTTTCTTT,CASSEYLGTAEAFF